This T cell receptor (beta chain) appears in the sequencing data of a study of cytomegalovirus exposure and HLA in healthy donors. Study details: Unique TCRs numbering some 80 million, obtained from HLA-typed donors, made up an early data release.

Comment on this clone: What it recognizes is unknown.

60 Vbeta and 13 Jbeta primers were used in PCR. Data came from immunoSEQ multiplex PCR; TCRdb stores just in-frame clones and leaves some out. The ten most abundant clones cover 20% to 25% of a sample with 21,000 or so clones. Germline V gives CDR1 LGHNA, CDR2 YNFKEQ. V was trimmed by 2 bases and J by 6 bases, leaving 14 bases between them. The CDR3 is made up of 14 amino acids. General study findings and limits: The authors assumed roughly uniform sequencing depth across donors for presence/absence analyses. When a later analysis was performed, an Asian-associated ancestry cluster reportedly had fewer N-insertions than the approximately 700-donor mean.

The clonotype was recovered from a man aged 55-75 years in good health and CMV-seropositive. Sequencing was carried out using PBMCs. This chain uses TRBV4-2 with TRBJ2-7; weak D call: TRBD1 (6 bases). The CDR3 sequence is CASSQRTGLGEQYF. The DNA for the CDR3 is TGTGCCAGCAGCCAAAGAACAGGGCTAGGCGAGCAGTACTTC.